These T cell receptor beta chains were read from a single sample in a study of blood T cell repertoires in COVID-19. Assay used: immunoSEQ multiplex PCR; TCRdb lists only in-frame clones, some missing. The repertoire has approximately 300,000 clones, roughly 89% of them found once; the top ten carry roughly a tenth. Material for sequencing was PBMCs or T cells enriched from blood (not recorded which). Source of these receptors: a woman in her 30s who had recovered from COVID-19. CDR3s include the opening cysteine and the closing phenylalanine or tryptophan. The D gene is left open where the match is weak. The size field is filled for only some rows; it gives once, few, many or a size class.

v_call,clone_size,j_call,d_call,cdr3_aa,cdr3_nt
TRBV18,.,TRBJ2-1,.,CASSPTAKGGEQFF,TGTGCCAGCTCACCAACGGCCAAAGGGGGTGAGCAGTTCTTC
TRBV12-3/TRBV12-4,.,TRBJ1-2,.,CATPGERYGYTF,TGTGCCACCCCGGGAGAAAGATATGGCTACACCTTC
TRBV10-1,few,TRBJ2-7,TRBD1,CAKARGPYEQYF,TGCGCAAAGGCCAGGGGGCCCTACGAGCAGTACTTC
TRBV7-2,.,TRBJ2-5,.,CASSTGFQETQYF,TGTGCCAGCAGTACAGGCTTCCAAGAGACCCAGTACTTC
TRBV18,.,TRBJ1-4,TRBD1,CASLPGQGLNEKLFF,TGTGCCAGCCTCCCGGGACAGGGATTAAATGAAAAACTGTTTTTT
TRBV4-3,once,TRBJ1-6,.,CASSQESLRSNSPLHF,TGCGCCAGCAGCCAAGAGTCGCTACGGTCAAATTCACCCCTCCACTTT
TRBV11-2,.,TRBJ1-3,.,CASSVRQVGPDTIYF,TGTGCCAGCAGCGTTCGACAGGTTGGGCCGGACACCATATATTTT
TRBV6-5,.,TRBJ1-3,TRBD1,CASSYSEQGSAEYF,TGTGCCAGCAGTTACTCCGAACAGGGGTCAGCCGAATATTTT
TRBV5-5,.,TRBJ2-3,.,CASSLPTDITSTDTQYF,TGTGCCAGCAGCTTGCCAACCGACATTACTAGCACAGATACGCAGTATTTT
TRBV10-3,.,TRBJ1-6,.,CAISESASPLHF,TGTGCCATCAGTGAGTCGGCCTCACCCCTCCACTTT
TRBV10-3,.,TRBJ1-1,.,CAIRQGDTEAFF,TGTGCCATCAGACAGGGTGACACTGAAGCTTTCTTT
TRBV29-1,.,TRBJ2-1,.,CSVEENTNEQFF,TGCAGCGTTGAAGAGAACACCAATGAGCAGTTCTTC
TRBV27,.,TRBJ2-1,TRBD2,CASSPLTVAGGLDEQFF,TGTGCCAGCAGTCCCCTCACTGTAGCGGGAGGGCTCGATGAGCAGTTCTTC